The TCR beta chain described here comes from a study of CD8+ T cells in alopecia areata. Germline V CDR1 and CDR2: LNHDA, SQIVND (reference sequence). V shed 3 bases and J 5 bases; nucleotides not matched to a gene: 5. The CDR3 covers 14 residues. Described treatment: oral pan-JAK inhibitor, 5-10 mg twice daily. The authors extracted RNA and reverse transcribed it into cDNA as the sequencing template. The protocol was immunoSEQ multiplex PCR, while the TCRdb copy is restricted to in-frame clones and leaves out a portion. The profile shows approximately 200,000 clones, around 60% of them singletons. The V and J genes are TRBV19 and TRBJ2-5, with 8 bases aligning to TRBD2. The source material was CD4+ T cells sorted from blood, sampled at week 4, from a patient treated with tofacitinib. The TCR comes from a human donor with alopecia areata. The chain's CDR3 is CASSMSGSKETQYF. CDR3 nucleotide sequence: TGTGCCAGTAGTATGAGCGGGAGCAAGGAGACCCAGTACTTC. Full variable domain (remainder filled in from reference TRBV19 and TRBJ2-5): DGGITQSPKYLFRKEGQNVTLSCEQNLNHDAMYWYRQDPGQGLRLIYYSQIVNDFQKGDIAEGYSVSREKKESFPLTVTSAQKNPTAFYLCASSMSGSKETQYFGPGTRLLVL.